The source of this T cell receptor (beta chain) is a study of T-cell reconstitution after alpha-beta-depleted transplantation in children. Findings and limits, study-wide: T cells produced anew were the main source of T-cell counts and diversity one year after transplant. The high TCRbeta diversity at day 60 in some patients came from surviving recipient T cells and thymic progenitors. In patients about two months after transplant, alpha-beta T cells reportedly arose from several hundred expanded graft clones.

After removal of 1 base from V and 0 bases from J, the junction contained 0 bases not matched to a gene. In germline, CDR1 is MNHEY, CDR2 SVGAGI. The CDR3 covers 15 residues. Turning to this clonotype: Its antigen remains unidentified.

Researchers prepared the TCRbeta library using unique molecular identifiers, the study reports. Using its own MiXCR run on the PCR reads, TCRdb lists one record per CDR3 protein. Seen here are about 300,000 distinct CDR3 sequences, roughly a tenth observed once, and the top ten hold less than 8%. This specimen consisted of PBMCs, obtained before TCRalphabeta/CD19-depleted stem cell transplant. The receptor was isolated from a boy under two years old with acute myeloid leukemia, due to receive a stem cell transplant. This rearrangement joins TRBV6-5 to TRBJ1-3; 7 positions agree with TRBD1. As DNA, the CDR3 is TGTGCCAGCAGTTACTGGGACAGCTCTGGAAACACCATATATTTT. Translated, it gives CASSYWDSSGNTIYF.